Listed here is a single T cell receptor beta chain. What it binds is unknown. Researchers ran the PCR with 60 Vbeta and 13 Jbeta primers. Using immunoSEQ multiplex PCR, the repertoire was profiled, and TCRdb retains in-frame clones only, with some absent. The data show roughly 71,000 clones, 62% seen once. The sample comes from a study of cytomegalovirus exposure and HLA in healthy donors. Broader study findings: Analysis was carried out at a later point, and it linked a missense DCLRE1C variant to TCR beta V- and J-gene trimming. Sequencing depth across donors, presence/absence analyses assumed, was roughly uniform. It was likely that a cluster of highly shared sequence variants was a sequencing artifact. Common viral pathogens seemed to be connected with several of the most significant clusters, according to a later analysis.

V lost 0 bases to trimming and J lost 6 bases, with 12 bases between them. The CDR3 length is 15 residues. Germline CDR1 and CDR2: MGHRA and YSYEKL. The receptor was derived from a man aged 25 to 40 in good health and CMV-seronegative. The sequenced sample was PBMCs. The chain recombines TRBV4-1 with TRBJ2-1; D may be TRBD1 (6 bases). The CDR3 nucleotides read TGCGCCAGCAGCCAAGATCACAGGGTCGGCAATGAGCAGTTCTTC. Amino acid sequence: CASSQDHRVGNEQFF.